The clone carrying this T cell receptor beta chain has a single count. Antigen: not known. This record comes from a study of long-term antiretroviral therapy in people with HIV. This was the immunoSEQ v3.0 assay at survey level. Profiled with immunoSEQ multiplex PCR; TCRdb holds only in-frame clones, not every one. The sample includes under 25,000 clones, 85% of them seen just once. Study observations and caveats: Controls had broader CDR3 length ranges than HIV repertoires did.

The germline gives CDR1 LNHDA, CDR2 SQIVND (reference sequence). V lost 6 bases, J lost 3 bases, and 18 bases lay in between. The CDR3 has 15 amino acids. Here the sequenced sample was unsorted PBMCs, taken 1.6 years after starting antiretroviral therapy. This receptor was obtained from a man aged 40-55 years with HIV. The chain couples TRBV19 to TRBJ2-7; D may match TRBD1 or TRBD2 (5 bases each). The CDR3 protein is CASRQDWGSNYEQYF. CDR3 in DNA: TGTGCCAGTAGACAGGACTGGGGGAGCAACTACGAGCAGTACTTC. Full variable domain (rest looked up from reference TRBV19 and TRBJ2-7): DGGITQSPKYLFRKEGQNVTLSCEQNLNHDAMYWYRQDPGQGLRLIYYSQIVNDFQKGDIAEGYSVSREKKESFPLTVTSAQKNPTAFYLCASRQDWGSNYEQYFGPGTRLTVT.